This T cell receptor (beta chain) was identified during a study of T cell clonality in common variable immunodeficiency (dated by TCRdb to 2013 to 2016). General findings and caveats noted by the study authors: CVID subjects shared fewer TCRbeta clones with each other than healthy controls did (p < 0.0001). TCRbeta clonality was higher in CVID subjects than in healthy controls (t-test p = 0.018), and the increase was most characteristic of about a third of subjects. Patient heterogeneity within the CVID cohort put limits on correlating repertoire features with clinical complications. It was noted by the authors that sequencing of the repertoires of T cell subpopulations would be needed to clarify the cause of the increased clonality in CVID. Fewer deletions and N-nucleotide insertions were reportedly observed in CVID TCRbeta sequences, and highly modified clones with 13 or more V deletions were reportedly absent from CVID TCRbeta sequences. Despite equal DNA input, controls averaged about 79,000 unique sequences per sample versus about 30,000 in CVID samples.

Both CVID patients and healthy controls were predominantly of Caucasian heritage. Heparinized peripheral whole blood samples of about 4.5 to 9 ml were collected from each donor. Genomic DNA from adults with common variable immune deficiency (CVID) and from healthy adult controls was used to sequence TCRbeta CDR3 repertoires. The control group was made up of some 22 healthy adult volunteers (approximately ten male and roughly twelve female) whose ages ranged from roughly 20 to 70 years, with a mean age of approximately 31. Diluted blood was density-centrifuged over Hypaque 1077 or Ficoll-Paque to isolate peripheral blood mononuclear cells. Unsorted mononuclear cells served as the source of genomic DNA, which was extracted either by Qiagen column purification or by a centrifugation-based method. This clone was recorded many times. The antigen it recognizes is unknown. From the germline J gene comes the end of the CDR3, since the read stops 3 residues before it.

V ends up 5 bases short and J 5 bases short, with an unmatched junction base count of 4. The germline V gene encodes CDR1 SQVTM and CDR2 ANQGSEA. The CDR3 spans 12 residues, from the cysteine through the phenylalanine. Of the CDR3's DNA, 27 bases were read; they are in frame from base 1. For sequencing, equivalent amounts of genomic DNA were input from CVID and control samples. For every sample, a 60 bp segment covering the rearranged TCRbeta CDR3 region was amplified and then sequenced. The immunoSEQ assay, a bias-corrected multiplex PCR combined with high-throughput sequencing, was used for TCRbeta amplification. The source study handled its data this way. Every unique nucleotide sequence counted as a clone and was annotated with V, D and J genes, copy number and frequency. Sequences were labeled productive if in frame, and non-productive if out of frame or containing stop codons. As previously described, clonality was computed from Shannon's entropy. The predicted amino acid sequences of productive clones were used to derive the mean CDR3 Kyte-Doolittle hydropathy. Scaled V gene usage was hierarchically clustered using Manhattan distance and complete linkage with the R hclust function. Sharing of clones by CDR3 amino acid sequence was evaluated through resampling of 12 repertoires per group over 100 rounds. The repertoires were screened for about 70 published EBV-specific TCRbeta sequences and roughly 240 published CMV-specific TCRbeta sequences. Analysis left out a couple of CVID samples that produced under 10,000 sequences, so a few dozen CVID repertoires remained. The table comes from immuneACCESS by way of TCRdb, which keeps in-frame sequences with V and J called. Part of the clones is missing from these tables; in studies checked, under half for an unresolved V gene and the rest for unknown reasons. That table furnishes V, J and clone size, whereas the DNA furnished D and trimming. The sample has around 45,000 clones on record, with no singletons. The ten largest clones capture roughly 6% of the sample.

This sequence originates from a person between 18 and 69 years old in good health. The sequenced sample was peripheral blood mononuclear cells. The rearranged chain carries TRBV29-1 and TRBJ2-5, with 8 bases aligning to TRBD2. Partial CDR3 DNA: TGCAGCGTTTCGACTAGCGCGGAGACC. The translation is CSVSTSAET. The full CDR3 protein reads CSVSTSAETQYF.